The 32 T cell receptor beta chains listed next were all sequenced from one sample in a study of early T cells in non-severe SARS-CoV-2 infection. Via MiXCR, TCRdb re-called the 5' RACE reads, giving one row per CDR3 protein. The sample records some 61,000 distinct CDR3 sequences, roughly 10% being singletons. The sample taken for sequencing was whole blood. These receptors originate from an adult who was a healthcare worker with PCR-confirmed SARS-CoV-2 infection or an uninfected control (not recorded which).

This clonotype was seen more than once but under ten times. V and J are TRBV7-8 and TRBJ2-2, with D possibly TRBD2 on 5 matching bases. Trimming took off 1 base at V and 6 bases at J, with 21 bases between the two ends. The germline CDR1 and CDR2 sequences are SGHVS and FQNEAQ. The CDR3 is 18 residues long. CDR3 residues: CASSLDPRDIESSGELFF. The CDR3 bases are TGTGCCAGCAGCTTAGACCCCCGGGATATCGAGTCATCCGGGGAGCTGTTTTTT.

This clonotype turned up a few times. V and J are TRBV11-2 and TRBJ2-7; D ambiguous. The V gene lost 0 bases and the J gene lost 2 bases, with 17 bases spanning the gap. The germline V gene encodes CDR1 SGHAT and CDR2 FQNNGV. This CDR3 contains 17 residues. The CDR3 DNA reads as TGTGCCAGCAGCTTAGATATCCTGGCAGCCAGTACCTACGAGCAGTACTTC. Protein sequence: CASSLDILAASTYEQYF.

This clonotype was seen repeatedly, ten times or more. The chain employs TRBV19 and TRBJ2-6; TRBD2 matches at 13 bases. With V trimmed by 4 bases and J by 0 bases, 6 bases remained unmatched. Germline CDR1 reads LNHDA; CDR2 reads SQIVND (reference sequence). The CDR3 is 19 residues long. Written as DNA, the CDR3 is TGTGCCAGTAGTACCGGACTAGCGGGGGCGATCTCTGGGGCCAACGTCCTGACTTTC. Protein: CASSTGLAGAISGANVLTF.

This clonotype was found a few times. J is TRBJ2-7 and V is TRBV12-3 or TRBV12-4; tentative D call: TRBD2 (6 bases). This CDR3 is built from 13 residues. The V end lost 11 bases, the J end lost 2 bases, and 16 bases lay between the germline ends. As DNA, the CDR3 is TGTGCCGTCGGCCCCGGGGGTCCCTACGAGCAGTACTTC. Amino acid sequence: CAVGPGGPYEQYF.

CDR3 protein: CASSLEPGPRYEQYF. For the CDR3, the DNA is TGCGCCAGCAGTCTGGAACCGGGACCGCGCTACGAGCAGTACTTC. The rearrangement uses TRBV5-1 and TRBJ2-7, with D perhaps matching TRBD1 or TRBD2 (5 bases each). Looked up from germline, CDR1 is SGHRS and CDR2 is YFSETQ. The CDR3 length is 15 residues. The V gene lost 5 bases and the J gene lost 3 bases, with 18 bases spanning the gap.

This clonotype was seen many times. The CDR3 sequence: CASSISGDSPLHF. CDR3 DNA: TGTGCCAGCAGTATCTCGGGGGATTCACCCCTCCACTTT. The J gene is TRBJ1-6, the V gene TRBV6-6; weak D call: TRBD1 (5 bases). The germline CDR1 and CDR2 sequences are MNHNY and SVGAGI (reference sequence). This CDR3 contains 13 residues. Trimming removed 5 bases from V and 8 bases from J, with 10 bases in between.

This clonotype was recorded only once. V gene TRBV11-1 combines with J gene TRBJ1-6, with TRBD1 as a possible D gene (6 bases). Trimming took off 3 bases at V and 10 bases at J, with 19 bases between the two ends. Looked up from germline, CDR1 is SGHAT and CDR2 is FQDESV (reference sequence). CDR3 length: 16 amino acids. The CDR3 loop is CASSLFRVGASSPLHF. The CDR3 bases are TGTGCCAGCAGCTTGTTCCGAGTGGGGGCTAGCTCACCCCTCCACTTT.

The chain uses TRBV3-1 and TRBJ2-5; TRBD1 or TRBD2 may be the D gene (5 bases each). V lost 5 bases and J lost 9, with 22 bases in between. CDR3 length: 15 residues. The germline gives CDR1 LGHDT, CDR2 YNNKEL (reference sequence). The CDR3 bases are TGTGCCAGCAGCTCACGGGACCAGCCACTCGGGGCCCAGTACTTC. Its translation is CASSSRDQPLGAQYF.

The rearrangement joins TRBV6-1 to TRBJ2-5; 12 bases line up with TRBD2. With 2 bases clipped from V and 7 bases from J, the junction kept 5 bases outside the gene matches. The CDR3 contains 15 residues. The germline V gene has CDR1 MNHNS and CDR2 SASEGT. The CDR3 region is CASSESSGGALTQYF. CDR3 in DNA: TGTGCCAGCAGTGAATCTAGCGGGGGGGCCTTGACCCAGTACTTC.

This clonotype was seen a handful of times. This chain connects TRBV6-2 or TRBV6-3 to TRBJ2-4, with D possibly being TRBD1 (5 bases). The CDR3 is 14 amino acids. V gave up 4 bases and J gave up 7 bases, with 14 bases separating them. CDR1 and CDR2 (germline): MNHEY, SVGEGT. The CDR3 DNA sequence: TGTGCCAGCAGTTCTTGGGGCCCGGGCAACATTCAGTACTTC. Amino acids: CASSSWGPGNIQYF.

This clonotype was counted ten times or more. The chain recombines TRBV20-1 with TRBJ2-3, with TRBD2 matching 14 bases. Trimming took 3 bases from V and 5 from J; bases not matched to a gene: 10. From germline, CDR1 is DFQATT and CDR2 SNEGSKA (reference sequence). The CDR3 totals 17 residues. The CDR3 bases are TGCAGTGCTAGGGCACCGGGACTAGCGGGAGAGAAAGATACGCAGTATTTT. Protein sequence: CSARAPGLAGEKDTQYF.

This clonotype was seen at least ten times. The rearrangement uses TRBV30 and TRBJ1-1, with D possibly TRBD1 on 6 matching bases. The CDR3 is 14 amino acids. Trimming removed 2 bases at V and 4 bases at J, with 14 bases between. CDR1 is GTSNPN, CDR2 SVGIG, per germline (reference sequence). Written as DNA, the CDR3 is TGTGCCTGGAGTACAGGGTTAGGTAGCACTGAAGCTTTCTTT. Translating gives CAWSTGLGSTEAFF.

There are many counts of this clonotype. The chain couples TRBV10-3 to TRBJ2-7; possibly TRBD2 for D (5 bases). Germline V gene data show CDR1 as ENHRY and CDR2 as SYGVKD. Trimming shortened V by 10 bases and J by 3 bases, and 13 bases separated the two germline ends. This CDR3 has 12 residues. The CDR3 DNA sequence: TGTGCCAACGGACTGACGGACTACGAGCAGTACTTC. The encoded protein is CANGLTDYEQYF.

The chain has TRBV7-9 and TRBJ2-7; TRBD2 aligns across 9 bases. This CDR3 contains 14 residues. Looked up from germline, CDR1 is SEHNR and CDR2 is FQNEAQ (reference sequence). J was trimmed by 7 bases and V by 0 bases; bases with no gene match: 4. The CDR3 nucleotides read TGTGCCAGCAGCTTAGCTAGCGGGAGCTGGGAGCAGTACTTC. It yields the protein CASSLASGSWEQYF.

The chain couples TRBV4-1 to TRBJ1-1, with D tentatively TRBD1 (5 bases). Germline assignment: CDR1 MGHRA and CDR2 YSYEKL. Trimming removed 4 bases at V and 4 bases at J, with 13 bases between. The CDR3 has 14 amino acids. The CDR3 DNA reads TGCGCCAGCAGCCCGGGGCGGTGGGGCACTGAAGCTTTCTTT. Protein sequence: CASSPGRWGTEAFF.

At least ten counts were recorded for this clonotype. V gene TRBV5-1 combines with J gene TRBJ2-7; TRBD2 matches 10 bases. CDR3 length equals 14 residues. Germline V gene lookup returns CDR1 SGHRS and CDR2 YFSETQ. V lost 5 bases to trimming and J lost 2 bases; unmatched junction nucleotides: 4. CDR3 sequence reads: CASSPTSGAYEQYF. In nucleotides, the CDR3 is TGCGCCAGCAGTCCCACTAGCGGGGCCTACGAGCAGTACTTC.

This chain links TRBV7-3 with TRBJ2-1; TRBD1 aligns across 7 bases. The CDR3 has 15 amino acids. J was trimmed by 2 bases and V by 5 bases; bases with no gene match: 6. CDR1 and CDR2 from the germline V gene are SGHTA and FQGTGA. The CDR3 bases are TGTGCCAGCAGCATAGACAGGGCCCCCTACAATGAGCAGTTCTTC. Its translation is CASSIDRAPYNEQFF.

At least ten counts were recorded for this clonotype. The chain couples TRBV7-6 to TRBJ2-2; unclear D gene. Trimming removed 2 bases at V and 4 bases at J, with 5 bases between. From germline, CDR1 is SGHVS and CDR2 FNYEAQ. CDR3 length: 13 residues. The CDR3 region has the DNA TGTGCCAGCAGCTTAAGGGCCACCGGGGAGCTGTTTTTT. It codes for CASSLRATGELFF.

CDR3 protein: CASRLAGITGELFF. The CDR3 DNA sequence: TGTGCCAGCAGGCTAGCGGGAATCACCGGGGAGCTGTTTTTT. This sequence joins TRBV7-2 and TRBJ2-2, with TRBD2 identical over 9 bases. The CDR3 contains 14 residues. With V trimmed by 6 bases and J by 4 bases, 3 bases remained unmatched. Looked up from germline, CDR1 is SGHTA and CDR2 is FQGNSA. Full variable domain (rest looked up from reference TRBV7-2 and TRBJ2-2): GAGVSQSPSNKVTEKGKDVELRCDPISGHTALYWYRQSLGQGLEFLIYFQGNSAPDKSGLPSDRFSAERTGGSVSTLTIQRTQQEDSAVYLCASRLAGITGELFFGEGSRLTVL.

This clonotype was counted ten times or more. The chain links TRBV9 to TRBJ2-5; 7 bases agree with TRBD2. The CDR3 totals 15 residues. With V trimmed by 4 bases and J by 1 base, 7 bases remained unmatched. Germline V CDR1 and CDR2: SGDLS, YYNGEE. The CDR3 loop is CASSHSGCLQETQYF. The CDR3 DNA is TGTGCCAGCAGCCATAGCGGGTGCCTCCAAGAGACCCAGTACTTC. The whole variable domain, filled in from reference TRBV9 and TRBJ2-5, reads DSGVTQTPKHLITATGQRVTLRCSPRSGDLSVYWYQQSLDQGLQFLIQYYNGEERAKGNILERFSAQQFPDLHSELNLSSLELGDSALYFCASSHSGCLQETQYFGPGTRLLVL.

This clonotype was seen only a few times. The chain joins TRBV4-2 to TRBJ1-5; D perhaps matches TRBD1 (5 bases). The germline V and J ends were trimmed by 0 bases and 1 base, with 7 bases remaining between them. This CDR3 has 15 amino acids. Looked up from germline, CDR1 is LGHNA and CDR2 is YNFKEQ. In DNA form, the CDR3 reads TGTGCCAGCAGCCAAGATTGGGGGAGCAATCAGCCCCAGCATTTT. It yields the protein CASSQDWGSNQPQHF.

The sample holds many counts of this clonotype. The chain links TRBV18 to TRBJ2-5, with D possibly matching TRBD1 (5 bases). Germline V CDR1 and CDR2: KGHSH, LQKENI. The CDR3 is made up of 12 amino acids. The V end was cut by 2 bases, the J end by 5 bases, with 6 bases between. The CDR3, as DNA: TGTGCCAGCTCACCAAGGGGCGAGACCCAGTACTTC. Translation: CASSPRGETQYF. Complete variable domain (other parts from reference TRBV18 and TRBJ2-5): NAGVMQNPRHLVRRRGQEARLRCSPMKGHSHVYWYRQLPEEGLKFMVYLQKENIIDESGMPKERFSAEFPKEGPSILRIQQVVRGDSAAYFCASSPRGETQYFGPGTRLLVL.

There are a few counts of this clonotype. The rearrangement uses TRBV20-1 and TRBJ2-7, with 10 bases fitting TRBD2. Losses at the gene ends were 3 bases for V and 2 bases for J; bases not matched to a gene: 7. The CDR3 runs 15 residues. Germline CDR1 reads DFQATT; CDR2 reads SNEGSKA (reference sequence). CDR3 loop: CSASSGTSETYEQYF. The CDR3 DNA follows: TGCAGTGCTAGTAGCGGGACTAGCGAAACCTACGAGCAGTACTTC.

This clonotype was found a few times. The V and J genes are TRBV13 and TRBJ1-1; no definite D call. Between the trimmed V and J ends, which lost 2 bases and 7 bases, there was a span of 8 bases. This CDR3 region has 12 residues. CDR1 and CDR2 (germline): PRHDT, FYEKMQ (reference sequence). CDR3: CASSLRAGEAFF. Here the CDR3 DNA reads TGTGCCAGCAGCTTACGAGCCGGTGAAGCTTTCTTT.

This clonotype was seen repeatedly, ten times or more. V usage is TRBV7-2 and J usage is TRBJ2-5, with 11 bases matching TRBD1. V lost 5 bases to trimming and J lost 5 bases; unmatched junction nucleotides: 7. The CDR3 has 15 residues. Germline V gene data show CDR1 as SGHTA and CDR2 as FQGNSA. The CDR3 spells CASSPRTGGAETQYF. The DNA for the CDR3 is TGTGCCAGCAGCCCGCGGACAGGGGGCGCGGAGACCCAGTACTTC.

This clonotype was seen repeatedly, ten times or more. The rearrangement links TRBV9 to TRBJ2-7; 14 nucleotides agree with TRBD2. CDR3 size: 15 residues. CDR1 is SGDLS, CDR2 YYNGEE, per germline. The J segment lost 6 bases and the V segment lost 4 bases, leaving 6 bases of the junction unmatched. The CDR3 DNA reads TGTGCCAGCAGCAAGACTAGCGGGAGGGCCGCCGAGCAGTACTTC. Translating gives CASSKTSGRAAEQYF.

The CDR3 DNA reads as TGTGCCAGCAGTTTACCTGGACAGGGATCCTACAATGAGCAGTTCTTC. Its protein product is CASSLPGQGSYNEQFF. This chain links TRBV27 with TRBJ2-1; 8 bases match TRBD1. Germline V gene sequence: CDR1 MNHEY, CDR2 SMNVEV (reference sequence). This CDR3 is 16 amino acids long. Losses at the gene ends were 2 bases for V and 1 base for J; bases not matched to a gene: 4.

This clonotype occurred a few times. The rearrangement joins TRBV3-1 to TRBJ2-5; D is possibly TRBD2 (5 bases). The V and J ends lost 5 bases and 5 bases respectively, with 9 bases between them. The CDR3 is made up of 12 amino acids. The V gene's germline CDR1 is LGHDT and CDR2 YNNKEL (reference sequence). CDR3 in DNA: TGTGCCAGCAGCGCGACGGGGGAGACCCAGTACTTC. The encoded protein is CASSATGETQYF.

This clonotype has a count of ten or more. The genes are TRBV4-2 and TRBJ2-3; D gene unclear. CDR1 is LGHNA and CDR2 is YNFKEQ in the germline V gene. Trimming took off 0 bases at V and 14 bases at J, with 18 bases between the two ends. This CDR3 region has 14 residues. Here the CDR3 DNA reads TGTGCCAGCAGCCAAGATCCGGACCTCCAGGATAGGTATTTT. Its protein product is CASSQDPDLQDRYF.

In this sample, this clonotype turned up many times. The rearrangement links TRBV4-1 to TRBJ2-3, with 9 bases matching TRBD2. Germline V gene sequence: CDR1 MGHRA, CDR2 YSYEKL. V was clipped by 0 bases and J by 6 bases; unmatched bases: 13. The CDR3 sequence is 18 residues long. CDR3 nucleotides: TGCGCCAGCAGCCAAGATGACGGCGGGGGGGCAGGTGTGGATACGCAGTATTTT. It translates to CASSQDDGGGAGVDTQYF.

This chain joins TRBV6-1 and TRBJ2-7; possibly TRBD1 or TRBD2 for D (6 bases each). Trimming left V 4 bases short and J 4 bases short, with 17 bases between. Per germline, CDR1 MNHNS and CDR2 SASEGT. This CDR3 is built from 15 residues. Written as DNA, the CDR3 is TGTGCCAGCAGTGCCGTCCGGGGGCCGGGGTACGAGCAGTACTTC. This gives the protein CASSAVRGPGYEQYF.

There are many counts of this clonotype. In DNA form, the CDR3 reads TGTGCCAGCAGTTTCCCGGACCAGATTAACTATGGCTACACCTTC. Amino acids: CASSFPDQINYGYTF. This chain joins TRBV6-2 or TRBV6-3 and TRBJ1-2; D remains unclear. This CDR3 has 15 residues. Germline-derived CDR1 and CDR2 are MNHEY and SVGEGT. The germline V and J ends were trimmed by 4 bases and 1 base, with 13 bases remaining between them.